The clone carrying this T cell receptor beta chain was seen only a few times. Its target is unknown. This entry is derived from a study of cytotoxic CD8 clonotypes in ibrutinib-treated CLL. General study findings and limits: The study sampled sustained-remission and progressing patients at different times. Public clonotypes were rare and shrank or held steady on treatment.

The assay was immunoSEQ multiplex PCR, and TCRdb's table has in-frame clones only and misses some. The table has 330,000 or so clones, 67% seen once. Between the trimmed V and J ends, which lost 6 bases and 2 bases, there was a span of 10 bases. Germline V gives CDR1 MGHRA, CDR2 YSYEKL. The CDR3 runs to 13 residues. The chain joins TRBV4-1 to TRBJ1-2, with a weak D call TRBD1 (6 bases). This material consisted of PBMCs, taken after 36 months of ibrutinib treatment. The clonotype was recovered from a human donor with chronic lymphocytic leukemia. The CDR3 here is CASRPQGNYGYTF. In DNA, the CDR3 is TGCGCCAGCAGGCCACAGGGCAACTATGGCTACACCTTC.